One and the same sample provided the 26 T cell receptor beta chains below, sequenced in a study of blood T cell repertoires in COVID-19. Data came from immunoSEQ multiplex PCR; TCRdb stores just in-frame clones and leaves some out. The sample lists tens of thousands of clones, 90% occurring once. Sequenced: peripheral blood. These receptors all stem from a woman older than 75 with active or convalescent COVID-19.

This rearrangement joins TRBV5-1 to TRBJ1-1; D not resolved. With 0 bases removed from V and 0 bases from J, the gap between germline ends came to 9 bases. CDR3 length: 15 amino acids. Per germline, CDR1 SGHRS and CDR2 YFSETQ. The CDR3 coding sequence is TGCGCCAGCAGCTTGGTAGCTAAGATGAACACTGAAGCTTTCTTT. It translates to CASSLVAKMNTEAFF.

The chain is built from TRBV28 and TRBJ1-5; no firm D call. Trimming removed 7 bases at V and 6 bases at J, with 19 bases between. CDR1 and CDR2 (germline): MDHEN, SYDVKM. This CDR3 spans 15 amino acids. The CDR3 protein is CASKTAGGVSQPQHF. In DNA, the CDR3 is TGTGCCAGCAAGACCGCCGGAGGTGTGAGTCAGCCCCAGCATTTT.

This clone was found once. The chain uses TRBV7-2 and TRBJ1-2, with 8 bases matching TRBD1. Germline loops: CDR1 SGHTA, CDR2 FQGNSA. The V gene end was trimmed by 1 base and the J gene end by 7 bases; junction bases not matched to a gene: 11. This CDR3 contains 16 residues. The CDR3 is CASSLDRTGQSGGYTF. The CDR3 DNA reads as TGTGCCAGCAGCTTAGATAGGACAGGGCAATCGGGTGGCTACACCTTC.

CDR3 nucleotide sequence: TGTGCCAGCAGCTTAAGCGGGAGGGCTATAGATACGCAGTATTTT. Its translation: CASSLSGRAIDTQYF. The chain uses TRBV11-2 and TRBJ2-3, with 10 bases identical to TRBD2. From germline, CDR1 is SGHAT and CDR2 FQNNGV. The CDR3 is 15 residues long. V shed 2 bases and J 5 bases; nucleotides not matched to a gene: 4.

This sequence joins TRBV7-2 and TRBJ2-1; TRBD2 aligns across 13 bases. J gave up 0 bases and V 5 bases, and 4 bases lay outside the gene matches. Per the germline V gene, CDR1 is SGHTA and CDR2 is FQGNSA. This CDR3 contains 17 residues. The CDR3 DNA sequence: TGTGCCAGCAGCCCACTAGCGGGAGGGAGCTCCTACAATGAGCAGTTCTTC. This sequence encodes CASSPLAGGSSYNEQFF.

V gene TRBV6-2 or TRBV6-3 combines with J gene TRBJ2-2, with TRBD1 identical over 7 bases. J gave up 1 base and V 5 bases, and 4 bases lay outside the gene matches. This CDR3 is built from 15 residues. Germline-derived CDR1 and CDR2 are MNHEY and SVGEGT. CDR3 nucleotides: TGTGCCAGCAGTCCATGGACAGGGAACACCGGGGAGCTGTTTTTT. Translating gives CASSPWTGNTGELFF.

The V call is TRBV11-2, the J call TRBJ2-7; D call uncertain. This CDR3 comprises 14 residues. CDR1 is SGHAT and CDR2 is FQNNGV in the germline V gene. Trimming took off 0 bases at V and 4 bases at J, with 10 bases between the two ends. The CDR3 spells CASSLDAGSYEQYF. The CDR3 DNA reads TGTGCCAGCAGCTTAGATGCAGGATCTTACGAGCAGTACTTC.

The chain joins TRBV18 to TRBJ1-2; the D gene is possibly TRBD1 (5 bases). The V and J ends lost 2 bases and 0 bases respectively, with 10 bases between them. The CDR3 loop spans 15 amino acids. Germline values: CDR1 KGHSH, CDR2 LQKENI. This CDR3 reads CASSPETEPNYGYTF. The CDR3 DNA is TGTGCCAGCTCACCAGAGACAGAACCTAACTATGGCTACACCTTC.

V gene TRBV5-8 combines with J gene TRBJ2-1; D is ambiguous. The germline gives CDR1 SGHTS, CDR2 YDEGEE. The CDR3 loop spans 12 amino acids. Between the trimmed V and J ends, which lost 4 bases and 7 bases, there was a span of 9 bases. The CDR3 loop reads CASSPERNEQFF. CDR3 in DNA: TGTGCCAGCAGCCCAGAACGAAATGAGCAGTTCTTC.

The chain is built from TRBV30 and TRBJ2-1; 12 bases line up with TRBD2. This CDR3 is built from 14 residues. The junction had 3 bases not matched to a gene; V was cut back by 1 base and J by 8 bases. Germline V gene sequence: CDR1 GTSNPN, CDR2 SVGIG (reference sequence). CDR3 sequence reads: CAWSASGRADEQFF. The CDR3 DNA follows: TGTGCCTGGAGTGCTAGCGGGAGGGCCGATGAGCAGTTCTTC.

The V and J genes are TRBV5-1 and TRBJ2-7; perhaps TRBD2 as D (5 bases). The CDR3 extends over 16 amino acids. Germline V gives CDR1 SGHRS, CDR2 YFSETQ. Between the trimmed V and J ends, which lost 0 bases and 0 bases, there was a span of 13 bases. The CDR3 DNA follows: TGCGCCAGCAGCTTGGAAGGTAGCGTACCCTCCTACGAGCAGTACTTC. This translates into CASSLEGSVPSYEQYF.

The chain recombines TRBV28 with TRBJ2-7; 11 bases fit TRBD2. With V trimmed by 5 bases and J by 2 bases, 2 bases remained unmatched. Germline V gene lookup returns CDR1 MDHEN and CDR2 SYDVKM. The CDR3 contains 14 residues. The CDR3 region is CASSRTSGPYEQYF. As DNA, the CDR3 is TGTGCCAGCAGTCGGACTAGCGGGCCCTACGAGCAGTACTTC.

This clone was recorded once. The chain carries TRBV18 and TRBJ2-7; 8 bases match TRBD2. With V trimmed by 2 bases and J by 5 bases, 8 bases remained unmatched. Germline CDR1 and CDR2: KGHSH and LQKENI. CDR3 size: 15 residues. The CDR3 DNA is TGTGCCAGCTCACCATACAGCGGGAGCTCAAACGAGCAGTACTTC. Protein product: CASSPYSGSSNEQYF.

This clone was seen once. This rearrangement joins TRBV19 to TRBJ2-2, with a weak D call TRBD1 (6 bases). CDR1 and CDR2 (germline): LNHDA, SQIVND (reference sequence). Trimming took 7 bases from V and 5 from J, leaving 17 bases between them. This CDR3 comprises 15 residues. CDR3 DNA: TGTGCCAGTACCCGAATGGGGGCGCGGACCGGGGAGCTGTTTTTT. Its protein product is CASTRMGARTGELFF.

The chain carries TRBV5-1 and TRBJ1-3, with 7 bases aligning to TRBD1. Per the germline V gene, CDR1 is SGHRS and CDR2 is YFSETQ. V lost 4 bases and J lost 4; bases outside the gene matches: 5. The CDR3 sequence is 14 residues long. DNA for the CDR3: TGCGCCAGCAGCACAGGGGACGACGGAAACACCATATATTTT. Protein: CASSTGDDGNTIYF.

The chain joins TRBV11-2 to TRBJ2-1, with 9 bases fitting TRBD2. CDR1 is SGHAT and CDR2 is FQNNGV in the germline V gene. The CDR3 consists of 16 residues. J gave up 1 base and V 4 bases, and 5 bases lay outside the gene matches. In DNA form, the CDR3 reads TGTGCCAGCAGCTACTTAGCGGGAGTGTCCTACAATGAGCAGTTCTTC. Its protein product is CASSYLAGVSYNEQFF.

The count of this clone is one. The chain combines TRBV18 with TRBJ1-5; 7 bases are shared with TRBD1. CDR1 is KGHSH and CDR2 is LQKENI in the germline V gene. The CDR3 consists of 17 residues. The trim removed 5 bases at V and 3 bases at J, leaving 13 bases unmatched. The chain's CDR3 is CASSSRGGIGLNQPQHF. The CDR3, as DNA: TGTGCCAGCTCATCCCGAGGGGGCATAGGACTCAATCAGCCCCAGCATTTT.

V and J are TRBV6-5 and TRBJ1-2; a possible D gene is TRBD1 (6 bases). From germline, CDR1 is MNHEY and CDR2 SVGAGI. Trimming took 6 bases from V and 6 from J, leaving 14 bases between them. The CDR3 totals 13 residues. The CDR3 region is CASREGGLDGYTF. The CDR3 region has the DNA TGTGCCAGCAGGGAGGGGGGGCTCGATGGCTACACCTTC.

The J gene is TRBJ2-7, the V gene TRBV7-2; D remains unclear. Germline CDR1 SGHTA, CDR2 FQGNSA. Trimming shortened V by 1 base and J by 6 bases, and 10 bases separated the two germline ends. This CDR3 region has 13 residues. CDR3 residues: CASSLGFRLEQYF. The CDR3 nucleotides read TGTGCCAGCAGCTTAGGTTTCAGGCTCGAGCAGTACTTC.

As DNA, the CDR3 is TGTGCCAGCAGTGAAGCGGGGCAGGGAAATGAAAAACTGTTTTTT. This codes for CASSEAGQGNEKLFF. The rearrangement uses TRBV6-1 and TRBJ1-4; tentatively, D is TRBD1 (5 bases). Germline V gene data show CDR1 as MNHNS and CDR2 as SASEGT. The V end lost 0 bases, the J end lost 5 bases, and 10 bases lay between the germline ends. There are 15 residues in the CDR3.

The chain couples TRBV27 to TRBJ1-3; D unresolved. This CDR3 contains 13 residues. The V gene's germline CDR1 is MNHEY and CDR2 SMNVEV (reference sequence). Deletions cut 6 bases from V and 2 bases from J, with 8 bases between. CDR3: CASSELAGNTIYF. The CDR3 region has the DNA TGTGCCAGCAGCGAGTTAGCTGGAAACACCATATATTTT.

This clone occurred once. The chain employs TRBV6-2 or TRBV6-3 and TRBJ2-3; 16 nucleotides match TRBD2. The trim removed 5 bases at V and 2 bases at J, leaving 4 bases unmatched. Germline V gene sequence: CDR1 MNHEY, CDR2 SVGEGT. This CDR3 is built from 17 residues. The CDR3 sequence: CASSRGLAGGVTDTQYF. The CDR3 DNA sequence: TGTGCCAGCAGTCGGGGACTAGCGGGAGGGGTCACAGATACGCAGTATTTT.

V and J are TRBV11-2 and TRBJ2-1; no clear D gene. The germline gives CDR1 SGHAT, CDR2 FQNNGV. The CDR3 loop spans 17 amino acids. Trimming took off 5 bases at V and 0 bases at J, with 17 bases between the two ends. The CDR3: CASSELQRSVSYNEQFF. The CDR3 bases are TGTGCCAGCAGCGAATTACAAAGATCCGTCTCCTACAATGAGCAGTTCTTC. Variable domain in full (rest from reference TRBV11-2 and TRBJ2-1): EAGVAQSPRYKIIEKRQSVAFWCNPISGHATLYWYQQILGQGPKLLIQFQNNGVVDDSQLPKDRFSAERLKGVDSTLKIQPAKLEDSAVYLCASSELQRSVSYNEQFFGPGTRLTVL.

V and J are TRBV9 and TRBJ2-3; TRBD2 agrees at 11 bases. Germline CDR1 is SGDLS and CDR2 is YYNGEE. The CDR3 covers 18 residues. J was trimmed by 4 bases and V by 3 bases; bases with no gene match: 13. Written as DNA, the CDR3 is TGTGCCAGCAGCGGAGTACTAGCGGGAGTGTGGGGGGCAGATACGCAGTATTTT. This sequence encodes CASSGVLAGVWGADTQYF.

The genes are TRBV14 and TRBJ1-1; no firm D call. CDR1 and CDR2 from the germline V gene are SGHDN and FVKESK. The V end lost 1 base, the J end lost 3 bases, and 9 bases lay between the germline ends. The CDR3 extends over 14 amino acids. CDR3 sequence reads: CASSQGAMYTEAFF. CDR3 in DNA: TGTGCCAGCAGCCAAGGGGCGATGTACACTGAAGCTTTCTTT.

The gene calls are TRBV6-5 and TRBJ2-1, with TRBD1 matching 8 bases. Unmatched junction bases numbered 8, after V lost 6 bases and J lost 4 bases. Germline V gives CDR1 MNHEY, CDR2 SVGAGI. The CDR3 runs to 15 residues. DNA of the CDR3: TGTGCCAGCAGGCAACAGGGGGGATCGTACAATGAGCAGTTCTTC. The encoded protein is CASRQQGGSYNEQFF.